Included here is one TCR beta chain sequence, with context. The data originate from a study of neoadjuvant anti-PD-1 for oral cavity cancer. Turning to the study itself: Nivolumab at 3 mg/kg was mostly given biweekly, three to four doses, pre-surgery. Patients without progression got a fourth dose around day 43.

Germline-derived CDR1 and CDR2 are MNHEY and SMNVEV (reference sequence). With V trimmed by 2 bases and J by 8 bases, 9 bases remained unmatched. This CDR3 contains 16 residues. Sequencing was performed with immunoSEQ multiplex PCR; in TCRdb, only in-frame clones are kept and a portion is missing. The sample consists of tens of thousands of clones, approximately 80% of them appearing once. Documented time point: after neoadjuvant nivolumab, at surgical resection. This clonotype originated in a person between 40 and 85 years old with oral cavity squamous cell carcinoma. The chain is built from TRBV27 and TRBJ2-1; 10 nucleotides line up with TRBD2. This sample comprised PBMCs, obtained after nivolumab (anti-PD-1) treatment. CDR3 in DNA: TGTGCCAGCAGTTTACGGCCTAGCGGGAGTTCGCATGAGCAGTTCTTC. Protein product: CASSLRPSGSSHEQFF.